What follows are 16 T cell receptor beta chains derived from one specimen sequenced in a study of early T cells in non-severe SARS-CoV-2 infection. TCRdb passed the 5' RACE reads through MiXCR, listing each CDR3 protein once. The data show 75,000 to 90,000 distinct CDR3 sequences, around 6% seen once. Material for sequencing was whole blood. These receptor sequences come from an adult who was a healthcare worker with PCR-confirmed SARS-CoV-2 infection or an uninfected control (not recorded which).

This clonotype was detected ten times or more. The CDR3 coding sequence is TGTGCCAGCAGAACACAGGGGACGAACACCGGGGAGCTGTTTTTT. As protein: CASRTQGTNTGELFF. J is TRBJ2-2 and V is TRBV2; 7 bases are shared with TRBD1. CDR3 length: 15 amino acids. CDR1 SNHLY and CDR2 FYNNEI come from the germline V gene. V lost 6 bases to trimming and J lost 0 bases; unmatched junction nucleotides: 4.

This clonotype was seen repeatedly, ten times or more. CDR3 coding DNA: TGCGCCAGCAGCTCGACAGGGGTGTACGAGCAGTACTTC. Translated: CASSSTGVYEQYF. J is TRBJ2-7 and V is TRBV5-1; the match to TRBD1 covers 8 bases. Unmatched junction bases numbered 3, after V lost 3 bases and J lost 4 bases. Germline values: CDR1 SGHRS, CDR2 YFSETQ. The CDR3 length is 13 residues.

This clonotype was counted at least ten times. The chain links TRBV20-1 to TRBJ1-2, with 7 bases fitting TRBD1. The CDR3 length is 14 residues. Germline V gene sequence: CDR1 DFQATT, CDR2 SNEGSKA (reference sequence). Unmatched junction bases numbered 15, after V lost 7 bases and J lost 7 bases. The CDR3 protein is CSGATGVQMRGYTF. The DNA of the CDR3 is TGCAGTGGGGCCACAGGGGTCCAAATGCGTGGCTACACCTTC.

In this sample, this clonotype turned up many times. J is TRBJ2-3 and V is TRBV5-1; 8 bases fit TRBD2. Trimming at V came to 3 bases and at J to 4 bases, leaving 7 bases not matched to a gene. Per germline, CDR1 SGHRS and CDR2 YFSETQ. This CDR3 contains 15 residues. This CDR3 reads CASSSGGAGSDTQYF. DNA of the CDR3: TGCGCCAGCAGCTCCGGGGGGGCCGGGTCAGATACGCAGTATTTT.

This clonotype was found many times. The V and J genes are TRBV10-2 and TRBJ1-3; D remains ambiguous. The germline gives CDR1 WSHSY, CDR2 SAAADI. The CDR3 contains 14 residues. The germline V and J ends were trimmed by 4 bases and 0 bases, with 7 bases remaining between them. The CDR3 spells CASSVRNSGNTIYF. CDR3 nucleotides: TGCGCCAGCAGTGTACGGAACTCTGGAAACACCATATATTTT.

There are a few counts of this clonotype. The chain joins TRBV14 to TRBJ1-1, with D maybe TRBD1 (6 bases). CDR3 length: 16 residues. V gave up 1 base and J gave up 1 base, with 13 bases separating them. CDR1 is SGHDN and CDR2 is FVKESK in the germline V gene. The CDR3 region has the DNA TGTGCCAGCAGCCAAGCTAACAGGGTTTCGAACACTGAAGCTTTCTTT. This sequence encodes CASSQANRVSNTEAFF.

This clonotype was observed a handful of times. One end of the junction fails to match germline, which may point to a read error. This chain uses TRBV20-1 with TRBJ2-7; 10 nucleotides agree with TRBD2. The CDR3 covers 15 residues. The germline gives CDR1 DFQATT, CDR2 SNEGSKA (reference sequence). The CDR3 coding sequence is TGCAGCGCTAGGGATTGGGCTAGCGGGAGTTACGAGCAGTACTTC. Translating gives CSARDWASGSYEQYF.

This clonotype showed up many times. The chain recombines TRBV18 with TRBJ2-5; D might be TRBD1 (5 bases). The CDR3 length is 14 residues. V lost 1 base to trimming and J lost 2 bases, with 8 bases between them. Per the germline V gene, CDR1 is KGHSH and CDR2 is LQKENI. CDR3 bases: TGTGCCAGCTCACCACTGAAGGGGCAAGAGACCCAGTACTTC. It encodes CASSPLKGQETQYF.

Here the CDR3 DNA reads TGCGCCAGCAGCCAGGGGGGGGCCATCACAGATACGCAGTATTTT. It codes for CASSQGGAITDTQYF. The rearrangement uses TRBV4-3 and TRBJ2-3; possibly TRBD2 for D (7 bases). V was clipped by 3 bases and J by 2 bases, with 12 bases between them. CDR1 LGHNA and CDR2 YSLEER come from the germline V gene. The length of the CDR3 is 15 residues.

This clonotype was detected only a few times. CDR3 in amino acids: CASSGKTGGHYQPQHF. In nucleotides, the CDR3 is TGTGCCAGCAGCGGTAAGACAGGGGGACACTATCAGCCCCAGCATTTT. The chain has TRBV25-1 and TRBJ1-5, with 9 bases fitting TRBD1. Trimming cost V 6 bases and J 5 bases; bases outside gene matches: 11. The CDR3 is 16 residues long. Looked up from germline, CDR1 is MGHDK and CDR2 is SYGVNS.

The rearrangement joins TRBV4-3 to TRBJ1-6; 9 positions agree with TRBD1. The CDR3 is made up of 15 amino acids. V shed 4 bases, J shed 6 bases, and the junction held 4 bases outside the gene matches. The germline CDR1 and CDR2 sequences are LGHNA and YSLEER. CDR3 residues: CASSRGTGPNSPLHF. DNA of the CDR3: TGCGCCAGCAGCCGAGGGACAGGGCCTAATTCACCCCTCCACTTT.

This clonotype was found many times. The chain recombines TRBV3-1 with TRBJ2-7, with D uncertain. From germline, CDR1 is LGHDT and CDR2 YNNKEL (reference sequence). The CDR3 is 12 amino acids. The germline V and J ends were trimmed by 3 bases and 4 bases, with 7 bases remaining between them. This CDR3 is CASSHSGYEQYF. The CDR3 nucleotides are TGTGCCAGCAGCCATTCCGGTTACGAGCAGTACTTC.

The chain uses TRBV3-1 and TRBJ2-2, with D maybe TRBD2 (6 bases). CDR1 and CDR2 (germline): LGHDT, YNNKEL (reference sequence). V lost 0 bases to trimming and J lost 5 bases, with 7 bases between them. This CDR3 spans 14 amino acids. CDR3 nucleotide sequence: TGTGCCAGCAGCCAAGAGGAGGGGACCGGGGAGCTGTTTTTT. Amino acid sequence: CASSQEEGTGELFF.

CDR3 amino acids: CASSPITGTGANIQYF. The CDR3 nucleotides are TGCGCCAGCAGCCCGATCACCGGGACAGGGGCAAACATTCAGTACTTC. This chain uses TRBV5-1 with TRBJ2-4, with 10 bases that match TRBD1. Unmatched junction bases numbered 10, after V lost 4 bases and J lost 6 bases. In germline, CDR1 is SGHRS, CDR2 YFSETQ. The CDR3 contains 16 residues.

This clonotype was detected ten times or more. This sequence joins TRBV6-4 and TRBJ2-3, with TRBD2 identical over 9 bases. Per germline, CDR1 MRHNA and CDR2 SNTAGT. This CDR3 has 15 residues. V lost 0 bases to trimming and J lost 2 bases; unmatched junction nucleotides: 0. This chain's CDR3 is CASSDSGLATDTQYF. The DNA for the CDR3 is TGTGCCAGCAGTGACTCGGGACTAGCCACAGATACGCAGTATTTT.

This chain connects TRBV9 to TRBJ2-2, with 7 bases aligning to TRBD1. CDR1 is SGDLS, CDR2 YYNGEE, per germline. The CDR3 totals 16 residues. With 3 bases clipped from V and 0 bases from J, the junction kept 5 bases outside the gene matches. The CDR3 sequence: CASSATRGTNTGELFF. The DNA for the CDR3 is TGTGCCAGCAGCGCCACCAGGGGGACGAACACCGGGGAGCTGTTTTTT.